This is a list of T cell receptor beta chains from one sample in a study of blood T cell repertoires in COVID-19. TCRdb's table, derived via immunoSEQ multiplex PCR, lists solely in-frame clones and lacks some. The data show roughly 65,000 clones, roughly 80% seen once. Sequenced input: peripheral blood. All receptors come from a human donor in a cohort sampled during active COVID-19. CDR3s include the opening cysteine and the closing phenylalanine or tryptophan. The D gene is left open where the match is weak. Clone size is shown for a subset of rows, as once, few, many or a class of expanded clone.

TRBV7-8	TRBD1	TRBJ1-5	NA	TGTGCCAGCAGCTTAGGACAGGGTCGCAATCAGCCCCAGCATTTT	CASSLGQGRNQPQHF
TRBV6-5	TRBD2	TRBJ2-7	NA	TGTGCCAGCAATTTGGACCCCGGCGGGGGCGAGCAGTACTTC	CASNLDPGGGEQYF
TRBV20-1	NA	TRBJ1-1	few	TGCAGTGCTCCCAGTACATCTGAAGCTTTCTTT	CSAPSTSEAFF
TRBV9	TRBD2	TRBJ2-1	NA	TGTGCCAGCAGCATACAGCGGGAGGCCTACAATGAGCAGTTCTTC	CASSIQREAYNEQFF
TRBV15	TRBD2	TRBJ2-7	NA	TGTGCCACCAGCCAAGTCTCGCCAGCTAGCGGGGTGTACTTC	CATSQVSPASGVYF
TRBV2	NA	TRBJ1-5	many	TGTGCCAGCAGGGGTATTGAGGGTATTGGCAATCAGCCCCAGCATTTT	CASRGIEGIGNQPQHF
TRBV7-9	TRBD2	TRBJ2-3	NA	TGTGCCCGGGGGGACCTCGCAGATACGCAGTATTTT	CARGDLADTQYF
TRBV5-1	NA	TRBJ2-3	NA	TGCGCCAGCAGCTTGGGACTAGATAGGCAATCAGATACGCAGTATTTT	CASSLGLDRQSDTQYF
TRBV4-2	NA	TRBJ2-1	NA	TGTGCCAGCAGCCAACACCGAGCGAGTGAGCAGTTCTTC	CASSQHRASEQFF
TRBV2	TRBD1	TRBJ2-5	NA	TGTGCCAGCAGTGGGACAGGGATCAGTGAGACCCAGTACTTC	CASSGTGISETQYF
TRBV19	TRBD1	TRBJ1-5	NA	TGTGCCAGTAGTATTACAGGGGAAAATCAGCCCCAGCATTTT	CASSITGENQPQHF
TRBV13	TRBD2	TRBJ2-7	NA	TGTGCCAGCAGCATGCGGGGGGGCCAGAAATACGAGCAGTACTTC	CASSMRGGQKYEQYF
TRBV19	NA	TRBJ1-1	NA	TGTGCCAGTAGTATAGGATGGGCGAACACTGAAGCTTTCTTT	CASSIGWANTEAFF
TRBV5-8	TRBD1	TRBJ1-2	few	TGTGCCAGCAGCCGGACAGGCCCCTATGGCTACACCTTC	CASSRTGPYGYTF
TRBV7-9	TRBD1	TRBJ1-2	NA	TGTGCCAGCAGCTTACGGGACAGGGAAAACCATGGCTACACCTTC	CASSLRDRENHGYTF
TRBV27	TRBD2	TRBJ2-7	once	TGTGCCAGCAGGGGGACTAGCGGGATCTACGAGCAGTACTTC	CASRGTSGIYEQYF
TRBV6-5	TRBD1	TRBJ1-2	NA	TGTGCCAGCAACTCACGACAGGGGGGGAACTATGGCTACACCTTC	CASNSRQGGNYGYTF
TRBV7-2	TRBD1	TRBJ1-1	NA	TGTGCCAGCAGCTCGAAGACAGGGCCGGGCACTGAAGCTTTCTTT	CASSSKTGPGTEAFF
TRBV28	NA	TRBJ2-7	NA	TGTGCCAGCAGTAGAGGACTACTCGAGCAGTACTTC	CASSRGLLEQYF
TRBV18	NA	TRBJ2-7	NA	TGTGCCAGCTCACCAAACTCATCCTACGAGCAGTACTTC	CASSPNSSYEQYF
TRBV18	TRBD1	TRBJ2-7	NA	TGTGCCAGCTCACCAACCGGGACAGGGGGCCTTTACGAGCAGTACTTC	CASSPTGTGGLYEQYF
TRBV14	TRBD2	TRBJ2-1	once	TGTGCCAGCAGCCATCGGGGGGGCCACGGGAAGCAGTTCTTC	CASSHRGGHGKQFF
TRBV19	TRBD2	TRBJ2-2	NA	TGTGCCAGTAGCCTTGGGACTAGCGGGGCCCTCGACGGGGAGCTGTTTTTT	CASSLGTSGALDGELFF
TRBV11-2	TRBD2	TRBJ2-7	NA	TGTGCCAGCAGCTCCACGGGACTAGCGGCCGAGCAGTACTTC	CASSSTGLAAEQYF
TRBV18	NA	TRBJ1-6	few	TGTGCCAGCTCACCCACGGAGAAATCGGCCCTCCACTTT	CASSPTEKSALHF
TRBV7-2	NA	TRBJ2-3	once	TGTGCCAGCAGCCTGCGACTCCAGTCCGATACGCAGTATTTT	CASSLRLQSDTQYF
TRBV2	NA	TRBJ2-7	once	TGTGCCAGCAGTGAGGGCCGGTACGAGCAGTACTTC	CASSEGRYEQYF
TRBV6-5	TRBD1	TRBJ2-7	NA	TGTGCCAGCAGTCGGACAGGGTTCGAGCAGTACTTC	CASSRTGFEQYF
TRBV7-9	NA	TRBJ1-3	NA	TGTGCCAGCAGCGCGGACAGTTTCTCTGGAAACACCATATATTTT	CASSADSFSGNTIYF
TRBV5-1	TRBD1	TRBJ2-7	NA	TGCGCCAGCAGCCTGACCGGGACAGGGAGCTACGAGCAGTACTTC	CASSLTGTGSYEQYF
TRBV5-4	TRBD1	TRBJ1-4	few	TGTGCCAGCAGCTTGGCGGGACAGTTAAATGAAAAACTGTTTTTT	CASSLAGQLNEKLFF
TRBV29-1	NA	TRBJ1-2	NA	TGCAGCGTGGAACCGACGGGGGTCCCGAATGGCTACACCTTC	CSVEPTGVPNGYTF
TRBV7-2	TRBD1	TRBJ1-2	NA	TGTGCCAGCATTAAGGGACAGGGGGATGGCTACACCTTC	CASIKGQGDGYTF
TRBV27	TRBD2	TRBJ2-1	few	TGTGCCAGCAGATTTTATAGCGGGGAGCAGTTCTTC	CASRFYSGEQFF
TRBV3-1/TRBV3-2	TRBD1	TRBJ1-3	NA	TGTGCCAGCAGTTCTACAGGGGCGGGAGGAAACACCATATATTTT	CASSSTGAGGNTIYF
TRBV7-2	NA	TRBJ1-5	NA	TGTGCCAGCAGCTTAGCCCTTAATCAGCCCCAGCATTTT	CASSLALNQPQHF
TRBV6-1	TRBD2	TRBJ2-7	NA	TGTGCCAGCAGTGAGAGGAGGCTAGCGGACTACGAGCAGTACTTC	CASSERRLADYEQYF
TRBV19	TRBD1	TRBJ1-6	NA	TGTGCCAGTGAACAGGGGGCTAAGAATTCACCCCTCCACTTT	CASEQGAKNSPLHF
TRBV27	TRBD2	TRBJ2-1	few	TGTGCCAGCAGTTTTAGCGGGAGGACCTACAATGAGCAGTTCTTC	CASSFSGRTYNEQFF
TRBV9	NA	TRBJ2-2	NA	TGTGCCAGCAGCGTAGGGACTTACACCGGGGAGCTGTTTTTT	CASSVGTYTGELFF
TRBV18	NA	TRBJ1-1	NA	TGTGCCAGCTCCGCTGCGGGGAGGAACACTGAAGCTTTCTTT	CASSAAGRNTEAFF
TRBV4-1	NA	TRBJ2-5	once	TGCGCCAGCAGCCAAGTAGCAAGAGGGCAGGAGACCCAGTACTTC	CASSQVARGQETQYF
TRBV6-5	TRBD1	TRBJ1-5	once	TGTGCCAGCATGGGGGGACAGGGTGGATCCCAGCCCCAGCATTTT	CASMGGQGGSQPQHF
TRBV5-1	NA	TRBJ1-2	once	TGCGCCAGCAGCTTGGGTCCCAGCCAGGGTGGTGGCTACACCTTC	CASSLGPSQGGGYTF
TRBV28	TRBD2	TRBJ2-7	NA	TGTGCCAGCCTACCGGGACTAGCGGTATCCTACGAGCAGTACTTC	CASLPGLAVSYEQYF
TRBV6-8	TRBD1	TRBJ2-7	NA	TGTGCCAGCAGTACAAGACAGGGTACCGGGGAGCAGTACTTC	CASSTRQGTGEQYF